This TCR beta chain was captured in a study of blood T cell repertoires in COVID-19. CDR1 is LNHNV, CDR2 YYDKDF, per germline (reference sequence). The CDR3 runs to 17 residues. The ends lost 0 bases at V and 4 bases at J; junction bases unmatched: 9. Original processing methods: Estimated nucleated cell counts came from reference gene primer amplification. The protocol was immunoSEQ multiplex PCR, while the TCRdb copy is restricted to in-frame clones and leaves out a portion. V, J and clone size reflect that table, while D and trimming were determined from the DNA. Of about 160,000 clones listed, 70% to 90% are singletons.

The sequence derives from a man aged 55 to 70 with COVID-19, enrolled during active disease. The sample taken for sequencing was peripheral blood. The rearrangement joins TRBV15 to TRBJ2-1, with 7 nucleotides matching TRBD2. DNA of the CDR3: TGTGCCACCAGCAGAGATGCCACTAGCGATAAGTACAATGAGCAGTTCTTC. Translation gives CATSRDATSDKYNEQFF.